These 17 T cell receptor beta chains came from one sample sequenced in a study of cytomegalovirus exposure and HLA in healthy donors. Data came from immunoSEQ multiplex PCR; TCRdb stores just in-frame clones and leaves some out. The sample yields roughly 250,000 clones, approximately 83% seen once. Sequences were obtained from PBMCs. The source is a woman aged 25-40 years in good health and CMV-seropositive.

This sequence joins TRBV6-4 and TRBJ2-1; 7 positions match TRBD1. The trim removed 2 bases at V and 3 bases at J, leaving 7 bases unmatched. The CDR3 has 16 amino acids. Per germline, CDR1 MRHNA and CDR2 SNTAGT. As DNA, the CDR3 is TGTGCCAGCAGTGACCTAGGGACAGACCTCTACAATGAGCAGTTCTTC. Translated: CASSDLGTDLYNEQFF.

The V call is TRBV2, the J call TRBJ1-2; no firm D call. Germline CDR1 and CDR2: SNHLY and FYNNEI. The CDR3 has 11 amino acids. V lost 2 bases to trimming and J lost 9 bases, with 7 bases between them. The CDR3 protein is CASSETYSYTF. DNA of the CDR3: TGTGCCAGCAGTGAAACTTATAGCTACACCTTC.

The V gene is TRBV9, the J gene TRBJ2-2; the D gene is possibly TRBD1 (5 bases). The CDR3 is 16 residues long. The germline V and J ends were trimmed by 0 bases and 6 bases, with 15 bases remaining between them. The germline V gene has CDR1 SGDLS and CDR2 YYNGEE. The CDR3, as DNA: TGTGCCAGCAGCGTAGAGGGTCAGGGTCGGGCCGGGGAGCTGTTTTTT. This encodes CASSVEGQGRAGELFF.

The chain recombines TRBV7-2 with TRBJ2-7; D not certain. Germline V gives CDR1 SGHTA, CDR2 FQGNSA. Deletions cut 1 base from V and 0 bases from J, with 7 bases between. The CDR3 sequence is 14 residues long. CDR3 loop: CASSLEWASYEQYF. The CDR3, as DNA: TGTGCCAGCAGCTTAGAGTGGGCCTCCTACGAGCAGTACTTC.

The J gene is TRBJ1-3, the V gene TRBV7-3; D possibly corresponds to TRBD1 (6 bases). The V end lost 6 bases, the J end lost 0 bases, and 15 bases lay between the germline ends. The germline V gene encodes CDR1 SGHTA and CDR2 FQGTGA. CDR3 length: 16 residues. This CDR3 is CASRDKQGCSGNTIYF. The CDR3 DNA reads TGTGCCAGCAGGGATAAACAGGGCTGCTCTGGAAACACCATATATTTT.

This sequence joins TRBV10-1 and TRBJ2-7; perhaps TRBD1 as D (6 bases). The CDR3 consists of 12 residues. Germline-derived CDR1 and CDR2 are WNHNN and SYGVQD (reference sequence). Trimming shortened V by 5 bases and J by 6 bases, and 11 bases separated the two germline ends. The CDR3 DNA follows: TGCGCCAGCAGTTACACAGGGTCCGAGCAGTACTTC. It encodes CASSYTGSEQYF.

The genes are TRBV4-1 and TRBJ2-7; 9 positions agree with TRBD2. Trimming cost V 0 bases and J 6 bases; bases outside gene matches: 15. The CDR3 loop spans 18 amino acids. Germline values: CDR1 MGHRA, CDR2 YSYEKL. The CDR3 here is CASSQDMSSGVWGREQYF. CDR3 DNA: TGCGCCAGCAGCCAAGATATGTCTAGCGGGGTTTGGGGGCGCGAGCAGTACTTC.

The chain carries TRBV19 and TRBJ1-5; D not resolved. The CDR3 sequence is 17 residues long. Trimming cost V 2 bases and J 0 bases, with 14 bases left between them. Germline-derived CDR1 and CDR2 are LNHDA and SQIVND (reference sequence). The CDR3 sequence is CASSIPPTTYSNQPQHF. The CDR3 DNA reads as TGTGCCAGTAGTATACCCCCCACCACCTATAGCAATCAGCCCCAGCATTTT.

This chain connects TRBV6-5 to TRBJ2-7; 9 bases are shared with TRBD2. Germline V gene lookup returns CDR1 MNHEY and CDR2 SVGAGI. V dropped 7 bases and J dropped 4; count of bases not matched to a gene: 5. This CDR3 region has 13 residues. The CDR3 sequence: CASTSGRRYEQYF. The DNA for the CDR3 is TGTGCCAGCACCAGCGGGAGGAGGTACGAGCAGTACTTC.

The gene calls are TRBV5-1 and TRBJ1-1; D is undetermined. CDR1 SGHRS and CDR2 YFSETQ come from the germline V gene. This CDR3 comprises 17 residues. Trimming took 4 bases from V and 1 from J, leaving 20 bases between them. The CDR3 bases are TGCGCCAGCAGCCTACGAGGGTCCCCCATGGGGAACACTGAAGCTTTCTTT. Its protein is CASSLRGSPMGNTEAFF.

The rearrangement uses TRBV28 and TRBJ1-1, with 7 bases lining up with TRBD1. Trimming took 4 bases from V and 1 from J; bases not matched to a gene: 0. The CDR3 consists of 13 residues. Germline CDR1 reads MDHEN; CDR2 reads SYDVKM. The CDR3 spells CASSWTGNTEAFF. DNA for the CDR3: TGTGCCAGCAGTTGGACAGGGAACACTGAAGCTTTCTTT.

This clone has more than one count but fewer than ten. The CDR3: CASSVGLNPVTDTQYF. The CDR3, as DNA: TGTGCCAGCAGCGTAGGACTCAACCCAGTCACAGATACGCAGTATTTT. V usage is TRBV9 and J usage is TRBJ2-3, with D hard to call. CDR1 and CDR2 (germline): SGDLS, YYNGEE. There are 16 residues in the CDR3. Trimming cost V 0 bases and J 2 bases, with 13 bases left between them.

The chain's CDR3 is CASSLGIVSGRTLTDTQYF. As DNA, the CDR3 is TGCGCCAGCAGCTTGGGGATAGTTAGCGGGAGGACCCTCACAGATACGCAGTATTTT. The chain joins TRBV5-1 to TRBJ2-3; 10 positions match TRBD2. Germline assignment: CDR1 SGHRS and CDR2 YFSETQ. The CDR3 has 19 amino acids. J lost 2 bases, V lost 0 bases, and 12 bases had no gene match.

The chain has TRBV6-1 and TRBJ2-3; TRBD2 matches 9 bases. With V trimmed by 0 bases and J by 4 bases, 2 bases remained unmatched. Looked up from germline, CDR1 is MNHNS and CDR2 is SASEGT. The CDR3 is 15 residues long. CDR3 bases: TGTGCCAGCAGTGAAGCTAGCGGGAGCCCAGATACGCAGTATTTT. Translated, it gives CASSEASGSPDTQYF.

V usage is TRBV29-1 and J usage is TRBJ1-4, with D perhaps TRBD1 (6 bases). From germline, CDR1 is SQVTM and CDR2 ANQGSEA. The V end lost 7 bases, the J end lost 5 bases, and 14 bases lay between the germline ends. The CDR3 runs 13 residues. For the CDR3, the DNA is TGCAGCGCTTCTAGGGGGAAGAATGAAAAACTGTTTTTT. Its translation: CSASRGKNEKLFF.

This rearrangement joins TRBV2 to TRBJ1-2; D is perhaps TRBD1 (5 bases). The V end lost 5 bases, the J end lost 10 bases, and 17 bases lay between the germline ends. CDR3 size: 13 residues. The germline gives CDR1 SNHLY, CDR2 FYNNEI. CDR3 nucleotide sequence: TGTGCCAGCAGTCCCAGTCGGAGGGGTGACTACACCTTC. It specifies CASSPSRRGDYTF. Full variable domain (missing parts from reference TRBV2 and TRBJ1-2): EPEVTQTPSHQVTQMGQEVILRCVPISNHLYFYWYRQILGQKVEFLVSFYNNEISEKSEIFDDQFSVERPDGSNFTLKIRSTKLEDSAMYFCASSPSRRGDYTFGSGTRLTVV.

This clone was seen a single time. The chain recombines TRBV9 with TRBJ2-1; 9 bases are shared with TRBD2. V shed 0 bases, J shed 2 bases, and the junction held 0 bases outside the gene matches. The CDR3 consists of 15 residues. Germline V lookup: CDR1 SGDLS, CDR2 YYNGEE. The CDR3 bases are TGTGCCAGCAGCGTAGTAGCGGGAGCCTACAATGAGCAGTTCTTC. Encoded protein: CASSVVAGAYNEQFF.